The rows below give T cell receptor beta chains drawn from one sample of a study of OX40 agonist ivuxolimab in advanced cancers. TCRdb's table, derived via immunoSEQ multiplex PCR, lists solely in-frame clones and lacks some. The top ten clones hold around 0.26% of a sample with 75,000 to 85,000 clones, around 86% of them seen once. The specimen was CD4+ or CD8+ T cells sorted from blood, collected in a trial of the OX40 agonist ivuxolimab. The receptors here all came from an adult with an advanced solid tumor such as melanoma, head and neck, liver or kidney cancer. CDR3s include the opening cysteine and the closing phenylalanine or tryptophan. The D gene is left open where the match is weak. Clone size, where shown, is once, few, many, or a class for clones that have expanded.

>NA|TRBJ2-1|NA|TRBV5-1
TGCGCCAGCAGCTTTAATTACAATGAGCAGTTCTTC
CASSFNYNEQFF
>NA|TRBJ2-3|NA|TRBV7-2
TGTGCCAGCAGCCCATTCACAGATACGCAGTATTTT
CASSPFTDTQYF
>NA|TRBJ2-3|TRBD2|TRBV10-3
TGTGCCATCAGTCCGCCACTAGCGGGGGTTATGCATACGCAGTATTTT
CAISPPLAGVMHTQYF
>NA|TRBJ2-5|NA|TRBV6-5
TGTGCCAGCAGGAGTCGGGTACAAGAGACCCAGTACTTC
CASRSRVQETQYF
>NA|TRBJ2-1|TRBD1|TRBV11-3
TGTGCCAGCAGCTTAGGGACAGGGAATGAGCAGTTCTTC
CASSLGTGNEQFF
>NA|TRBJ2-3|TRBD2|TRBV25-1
TGTGCCAGCAGTGAATCGCGGGGGGCGACAGATACGCAGTATTTT
CASSESRGATDTQYF
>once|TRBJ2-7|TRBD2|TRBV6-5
TGTGCCAGCAGTTATAGACTAGCGGGAGTTAACGAGCAGTACTTC
CASSYRLAGVNEQYF
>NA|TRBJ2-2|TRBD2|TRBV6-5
TGTGCCAGCAGTTACGCGATACTAGCGGACGCGCTGTTTTTT
CASSYAILADALFF
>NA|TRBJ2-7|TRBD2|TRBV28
TGTGCCAGCACAAGGAATAGCGGGAGCTCCTACGAGCAGTACTTC
CASTRNSGSSYEQYF
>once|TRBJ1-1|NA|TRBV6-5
TGTGCCAGCAGTTACGTGACTGAAGCTTTCTTT
CASSYVTEAFF
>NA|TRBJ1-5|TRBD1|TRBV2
TGTGCCAGCAGGGCGGACAGGGGCTATCAGCCCCAGCATTTT
CASRADRGYQPQHF
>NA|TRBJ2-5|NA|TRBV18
TGTGCCAGCTCACCATTCACGGGCATGGAGACCCAGTACTTC
CASSPFTGMETQYF
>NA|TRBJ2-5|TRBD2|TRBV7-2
TGTGCCAGCAGCTGGGGAGTGGCGGGAGGACTCCAAGAGACCCAGTACTTC
CASSWGVAGGLQETQYF
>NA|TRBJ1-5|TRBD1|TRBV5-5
TGTGCCAGCAGCTTAACAGGGGTGGGTAGTCAGCCCCAGCATTTT
CASSLTGVGSQPQHF
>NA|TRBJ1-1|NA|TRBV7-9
TGTGCCAGCAGCCCCCCGGGGGTCAGAAACACTGAAGCTTTCTTT
CASSPPGVRNTEAFF
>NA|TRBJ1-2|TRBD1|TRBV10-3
TGTGCCATCAGGCCGGGACAGGGGGAATATGGCTACACCTTC
CAIRPGQGEYGYTF
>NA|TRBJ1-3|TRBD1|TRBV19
TGTGCCAGTAGTATAGATGGAGCGGGTGCTGGGACAGAAACTGGAAACACCATATATTTT
CASSIDGAGAGTETGNTIYF
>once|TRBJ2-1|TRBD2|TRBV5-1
TGCGCCAGCAGCTTGGGTTCCGCTAGCGGGACTGAGCAGTTCTTC
CASSLGSASGTEQFF
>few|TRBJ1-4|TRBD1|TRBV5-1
TGCGCCAGCAGCTTGGCCGGGACAGGGGGCGAAAAACTGTTTTTT
CASSLAGTGGEKLFF
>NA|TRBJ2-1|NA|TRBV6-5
TGTGCCAGCAGTTTTAGTAGAATCTACAATGAGCAGTTCTTC
CASSFSRIYNEQFF
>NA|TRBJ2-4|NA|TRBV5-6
TGTGCCAGCAGCCCAGGGGTGGAAAACATTCAGTACTTC
CASSPGVENIQYF
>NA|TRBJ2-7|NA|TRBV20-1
TGCAGTGCTAGAAGAATCTTCGAGCAGTACTTC
CSARRIFEQYF
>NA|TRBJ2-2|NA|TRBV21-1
TGTGCCAGCAGCAAAGAGGTGGGAGGCAACACCGGGGAGCTGTTTTTT
CASSKEVGGNTGELFF
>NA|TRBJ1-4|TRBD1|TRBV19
TGTGCCAGTAAGGAAACAGGGGTCGAAAAACTGTTTTTT
CASKETGVEKLFF
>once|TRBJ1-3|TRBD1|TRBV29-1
TGCAGCGGGACCGGACAGGGCTCTGGAAACACCATATATTTT
CSGTGQGSGNTIYF
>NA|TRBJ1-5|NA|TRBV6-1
TGTGCCAGCAGTGAAGGGGGTCCGTATAGCAATCAGCCCCAGCATTTT
CASSEGGPYSNQPQHF
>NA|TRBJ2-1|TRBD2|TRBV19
TGTGCCAGTACAGGGGGACTAGCGGTTAACAATGAGCAGTTCTTC
CASTGGLAVNNEQFF
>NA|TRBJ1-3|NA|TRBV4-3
TGCGCCAGCAGCCAAGATAGGACAGCGGGAAACACCATATATTTT
CASSQDRTAGNTIYF
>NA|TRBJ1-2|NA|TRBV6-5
TGTGCCAGCAGTCCCCCGGGGGGATATGGCTACACCTTC
CASSPPGGYGYTF
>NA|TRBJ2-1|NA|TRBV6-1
TGTGCCAGCAGTGATAGGTATCTCGATGAGCAGTTCTTC
CASSDRYLDEQFF
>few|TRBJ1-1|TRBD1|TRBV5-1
TGCGCCAGCAGCTTTGGACAGGGGGGCACTGAAGCTTTCTTT
CASSFGQGGTEAFF
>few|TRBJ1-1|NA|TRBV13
TGTGCCAGCAGCTTGGCCGGAAAGTCAGAAGCTTTCTTT
CASSLAGKSEAFF
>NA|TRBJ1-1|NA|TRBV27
TGTGCCAGCAGTCTCATCGTGCCAGCAAACACTGAAGCTTTCTTT
CASSLIVPANTEAFF
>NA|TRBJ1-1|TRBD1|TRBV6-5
TGTGCCAGCAGTCGTGGGACAGGAGACACTGAAGCTTTCTTT
CASSRGTGDTEAFF
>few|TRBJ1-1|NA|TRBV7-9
TGTGCCAGCAGCTTAATCCAGGGCCGGGCTTTCTTT
CASSLIQGRAFF
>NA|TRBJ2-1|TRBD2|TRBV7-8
TGTGCCAGCAGCTTAATGCGGGGACTAGATAGTCAGTTCTTC
CASSLMRGLDSQFF
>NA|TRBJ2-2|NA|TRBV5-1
TGCGCCAGCAGCCCCGGGGCTACGAACACCGGGGAGCTGTTTTTT
CASSPGATNTGELFF
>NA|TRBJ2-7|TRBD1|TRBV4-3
TGCGCCAGCAGCCCGGACAGGGGATACTACGAGCAGTACTTC
CASSPDRGYYEQYF
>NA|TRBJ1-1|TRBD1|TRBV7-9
TGTGCCAGCAGCGCTATGGGACAGAAACATTTTATGAACACTGAAGCTTTCTTT
CASSAMGQKHFMNTEAFF
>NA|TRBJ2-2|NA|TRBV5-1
TGCGCCAGCAGCTTGCTAGGACGGGAGCTGTTTTTT
CASSLLGRELFF
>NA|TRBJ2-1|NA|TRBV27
TGTGCCAGCAGTTTATCGTACGTGGAGAGGAGCGGCAATGAGCAGTTCTTC
CASSLSYVERSGNEQFF
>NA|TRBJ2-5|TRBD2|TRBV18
TGTGCCAGCTCACCTTTTGAGCTAGCGGGAGGCATAGAGACCCAGTACTTC
CASSPFELAGGIETQYF
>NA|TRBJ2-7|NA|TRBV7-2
TGTGCCAGCAGCCCCGAGGGAGTGTGGTACGAGCAGTACTTC
CASSPEGVWYEQYF
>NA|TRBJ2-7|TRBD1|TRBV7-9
TGTGCCAGCAGCTCCTTAAGGACAGGTCTCTCCTACGAGCAGTACTTC
CASSSLRTGLSYEQYF
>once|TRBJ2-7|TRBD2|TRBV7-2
TGTGCCAGCAGTTCTGGACTAGTCGCGCACGAGCAGTACTTC
CASSSGLVAHEQYF
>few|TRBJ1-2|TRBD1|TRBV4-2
TGTGCCAGCAGCCTTCTCGACGCGGGACAGACCTATGGCTACACCTTC
CASSLLDAGQTYGYTF
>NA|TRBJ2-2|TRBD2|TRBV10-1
TGCGCCAGCAGTGAAACTAGCGGGAGCCACACCGGGGAGCTGTTTTTT
CASSETSGSHTGELFF
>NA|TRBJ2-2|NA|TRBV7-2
TGTGCCAGCAGCTTAGCGCTGGCGGACACCGGGGAGCTGTTTTTT
CASSLALADTGELFF
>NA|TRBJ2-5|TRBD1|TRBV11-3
TGTGCCAGCAGCTTCGGACAGGGGGCTTGGGAGACCCAGTACTTC
CASSFGQGAWETQYF
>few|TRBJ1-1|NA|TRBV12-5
TGTGCTAGTGGACCCGGCAGATTGAACACTGAAGCTTTCTTT
CASGPGRLNTEAFF
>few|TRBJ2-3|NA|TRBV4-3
TGCGCCAGCAGCCAAAACTCCGGGAGCTTCACAGATACGCAGTATTTT
CASSQNSGSFTDTQYF
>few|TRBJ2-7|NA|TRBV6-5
TGTGCCAGCTCAAGGACGGCTACCTACGAGCAGTACTTC
CASSRTATYEQYF
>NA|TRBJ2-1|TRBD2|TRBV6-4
TGTGCCAGCAGTGAGCTAGCGGGAGTAGACAATGAGCAGTTCTTC
CASSELAGVDNEQFF
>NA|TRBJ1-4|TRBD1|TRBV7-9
TGTGCCAGCAGCACCCGACAGGGGGCGGGTAATGAAAAACTGTTTTTT
CASSTRQGAGNEKLFF
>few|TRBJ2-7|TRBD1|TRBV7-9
TGTGCCAGCAGCCGACTGGGACAGTGGTACTTC
CASSRLGQWYF